The 32 T cell receptor beta chains listed next were all sequenced from one sample in a study of monozygotic twins with inflammatory bowel disease. TCRdb reworked the 5' RACE reads into one entry per CDR3 protein, no DNA. The sample table includes 200,000 to 250,000 distinct CDR3 sequences. Material for sequencing was blood. The receptors here all came from a human donor with ulcerative colitis or Crohn's disease, or a healthy co-twin of an affected twin (not recorded which).

V usage is TRBV6-6 and J usage is TRBJ1-5; the D gene TCRdb calls, TRBD1, cannot be checked with no DNA. Per the germline V gene, CDR1 is MNHNY and CDR2 is SVGAGI (reference sequence). The CDR3 is 14 amino acids. The CDR3 loop reads CASTLMGGDQPQHF.

The V and J genes are TRBV7-2 and TRBJ2-1. The CDR3 runs to 11 residues. Germline CDR1 and CDR2: SGHTA and FQGNSA. The chain's CDR3 is CASSPDNEQFF.

V is TRBV20-1 and J is TRBJ2-1; the D call of TRBD1 rests on TCRdb alone, since no DNA is present to check it. This CDR3 contains 13 residues. Germline CDR1 reads DFQATT; CDR2 reads SNEGSKA (reference sequence). The CDR3 is CSAPKPGANEQFF.

V and J are TRBV18 and TRBJ2-2; as DNA is missing, the TRBD1 call by TCRdb cannot be tested. The germline gives CDR1 KGHSH, CDR2 LQKENI. The CDR3 totals 14 residues. CDR3 protein: CASSPSTGPGELFF.

V is TRBV12-3 or TRBV12-4 and J is TRBJ2-1; lacking DNA, the TRBD2 call made by TCRdb goes unchecked. The CDR3 sequence is 15 residues long. Here the CDR3 reads CASSPRGLPYNEQFF.

The chain carries TRBV20-1 and TRBJ2-3. CDR1 is DFQATT and CDR2 is SNEGSKA in the germline V gene (reference sequence). There are 13 residues in the CDR3. The CDR3 loop reads CSARQASTDTQYF.

The V call is TRBV5-4, the J call TRBJ2-1. CDR3 length: 16 residues. Per the germline V gene, CDR1 is SGHNT and CDR2 is YYREEE (reference sequence). CDR3 in amino acids: CASSLEGSSSYNEQFF.

The J gene is TRBJ2-3, the V gene TRBV6-1; TCRdb calls TRBD2, which cannot be checked without DNA. Germline V CDR1 and CDR2: MNHNS, SASEGT. The CDR3 extends over 15 amino acids. CDR3 protein: CASTLSGGATDTQYF.

This rearrangement joins TRBV7-6 to TRBJ1-4. The CDR3 consists of 15 residues. The germline CDR1 and CDR2 sequences are SGHVS and FNYEAQ. CDR3: CASSPEGPSNEKLFF. Full variable domain (rest looked up from reference TRBV7-6 and TRBJ1-4): GAGVSQSPRYKVTKRGQDVALRCDPISGHVSLYWYRQALGQGPEFLTYFNYEAQQDKSGLPNDRFSAERPEGSISTLTIQRTEQRDSAMYRCASSPEGPSNEKLFFGSGTQLSVL.

The J gene is TRBJ2-3, the V gene TRBV24-1. Germline V gene data show CDR1 as KGHDR and CDR2 as SFDVKD. The CDR3 spans 14 residues. This chain's CDR3 is CATSDNYLVDTQYF.

The chain combines TRBV7-2 with TRBJ2-7; as DNA is missing, the TRBD1 call by TCRdb cannot be tested. CDR3 length equals 14 residues. The V gene's germline CDR1 is SGHTA and CDR2 FQGNSA. The CDR3 loop reads CASSPRSRDYEQYF.

J is TRBJ2-7 and V is TRBV20-1. Germline-derived CDR1 and CDR2 are DFQATT and SNEGSKA (reference sequence). There are 12 residues in the CDR3. This chain's CDR3 is CSAIRGSYEQYF.

The chain is built from TRBV7-9 and TRBJ2-3; TCRdb calls TRBD1, which cannot be checked without DNA. Germline CDR1 and CDR2: SEHNR and FQNEAQ (reference sequence). CDR3 size: 13 residues. CDR3 sequence: CASSLPEGATQYF. The full variable domain, rest sourced from reference TRBV7-9 and TRBJ2-3, is DTGVSQNPRHKITKRGQNVTFRCDPISEHNRLYWYRQTLGQGPEFLTYFQNEAQLEKSRLLSDRFSAERPKGSFSTLEIQRTEQGDSAMYLCASSLPEGATQYFGPGTRLTVL.

The rearrangement links TRBV5-1 to TRBJ2-1; TCRdb picks TRBD1, but there is no DNA to check that call. CDR1 is SGHRS and CDR2 is YFSETQ in the germline V gene. The CDR3 length is 16 residues. CDR3 sequence: CASSKTPGGSYNEQFF. The full variable domain, its missing parts supplied by reference TRBV5-1 and TRBJ2-1, is KAGVTQTPRYLIKTRGQQVTLSCSPISGHRSVSWYQQTPGQGLQFLFEYFSETQRNKGNFPGRFSGRQFSNSRSEMNVSTLELGDSALYLCASSKTPGGSYNEQFFGPGTRLTVL.

This chain links TRBV7-9 with TRBJ1-1. CDR1 and CDR2 (germline): SEHNR, FQNEAQ (reference sequence). The CDR3 sequence is 14 residues long. The CDR3 sequence: CASSLQSVGTEAFF.

The chain combines TRBV7-6 with TRBJ2-3; there is no DNA to check the TCRdb D call of TRBD2. The CDR3 is 15 residues long. From germline, CDR1 is SGHVS and CDR2 FNYEAQ. The CDR3 sequence is CASSPASGGPDTQYF.

The chain carries TRBV6-2 or TRBV6-3 and TRBJ1-1; the D call of TRBD1 rests on TCRdb alone, since no DNA is present to check it. This CDR3 is 21 amino acids long. Germline loops: CDR1 MNHEY, CDR2 SVGEGT. CDR3 region: CASSYSKYPETGLGMNTEAFF.

The rearrangement uses TRBV3-1 and TRBJ1-1. The CDR3 totals 17 residues. Germline V gives CDR1 LGHDT, CDR2 YNNKEL (reference sequence). CDR3 loop: CASSQEIGFVLNTEAFF.

V is TRBV5-1 and J is TRBJ1-2; no DNA is available, so the TRBD1 call from TCRdb remains unchecked. The CDR3 totals 14 residues. Germline CDR1 SGHRS, CDR2 YFSETQ. CDR3 sequence reads: CASSLEDRVYGYTF.

The chain links TRBV11-2 to TRBJ2-6; TCRdb indicates TRBD1, and absent DNA this call remains unverified. The CDR3 length is 20 residues. Germline assignment: CDR1 SGHAT and CDR2 FQNNGV. CDR3 protein: CATSPAGFGTPYSGANVLTF.

J is TRBJ2-3 and V is TRBV27; the D call of TRBD2 rests on TCRdb alone, since no DNA is present to check it. The CDR3 covers 16 residues. Germline values: CDR1 MNHEY, CDR2 SMNVEV (reference sequence). The CDR3 protein is CASRKLGLILTDTQYF.

This chain joins TRBV28 and TRBJ2-1; TCRdb lists TRBD1, though no DNA is available to test this call. This CDR3 is built from 15 residues. CDR1 and CDR2 (germline): MDHEN, SYDVKM. The CDR3 sequence is CASRPGTGPYNEQFF.

The gene calls are TRBV23-1 and TRBJ2-1; TCRdb indicates TRBD2, and absent DNA this call remains unverified. TRBV23-1 is annotated as an ORF whose role is uncertain. The CDR3 covers 21 residues. CDR3 protein: CASSQSRGGLAGGYSYNEQFF.

The rearrangement joins TRBV20-1 to TRBJ2-5; the TCRdb call, TRBD2, lacks DNA for checking. CDR3 length: 17 amino acids. In germline, CDR1 is DFQATT, CDR2 SNEGSKA (reference sequence). The CDR3 here is CSATNARAGSNQETQYF.

The J gene is TRBJ2-7, the V gene TRBV20-1. Germline CDR1 DFQATT, CDR2 SNEGSKA (reference sequence). The CDR3 contains 15 residues. CDR3 protein: CSAREGSWDSYEQYF.

The chain employs TRBV10-3 and TRBJ2-7; no DNA is available, so the TRBD2 call from TCRdb remains unchecked. Germline CDR1 and CDR2: ENHRY and SYGVKD. The CDR3 has 15 residues. The CDR3 sequence: CAISEEGLGSYEQYF.

V and J are TRBV7-7 and TRBJ2-1. CDR3 length equals 16 residues. CDR1 and CDR2 (germline): SSHAT, FNYEAQ (reference sequence). CDR3 sequence: CASSQVGGSPLNEQFF. Variable domain in full (rest from reference TRBV7-7 and TRBJ2-1): GAGVSQSPRYKVTKRGQDVTLRCDPISSHATLYWYQQALGQGPEFLTYFNYEAQPDKSGLPSDRFSAERPEGSISTLTIQRTEQRDSAMYRCASSQVGGSPLNEQFFGPGTRLTVL.

The J gene is TRBJ2-7, the V gene TRBV5-1. Germline loops: CDR1 SGHRS, CDR2 YFSETQ. This CDR3 is built from 17 residues. This chain's CDR3 is CASSLELGQRLSYEQYF. The full variable domain, completed using reference TRBV5-1 and TRBJ2-7, is KAGVTQTPRYLIKTRGQQVTLSCSPISGHRSVSWYQQTPGQGLQFLFEYFSETQRNKGNFPGRFSGRQFSNSRSEMNVSTLELGDSALYLCASSLELGQRLSYEQYFGPGTRLTVT.

The rearrangement joins TRBV6-1 to TRBJ1-3; with no DNA, the TCRdb D assignment of TRBD1 cannot be verified. This CDR3 region has 15 residues. Per the germline V gene, CDR1 is MNHNS and CDR2 is SASEGT. The CDR3 reads CASSRGQAGGNTIYF.

The chain employs TRBV7-2 and TRBJ2-7. Germline assignment: CDR1 SGHTA and CDR2 FQGNSA. The CDR3 is made up of 14 amino acids. The CDR3 reads CASSKDYGSYEQYF. Full variable domain (outside the CDR3, taken from reference TRBV7-2 and TRBJ2-7): GAGVSQSPSNKVTEKGKDVELRCDPISGHTALYWYRQSLGQGLEFLIYFQGNSAPDKSGLPSDRFSAERTGGSVSTLTIQRTQQEDSAVYLCASSKDYGSYEQYFGPGTRLTVT.

The chain is built from TRBV7-8 and TRBJ2-1. Germline V gives CDR1 SGHVS, CDR2 FQNEAQ. This CDR3 contains 15 residues. CDR3: CASSLTGDSYNEQFF.

This sequence joins TRBV29-1 and TRBJ2-5. The CDR3 is 13 amino acids. The germline V gene has CDR1 SQVTM and CDR2 ANQGSEA. CDR3 protein: CSGRGETQETQYF.